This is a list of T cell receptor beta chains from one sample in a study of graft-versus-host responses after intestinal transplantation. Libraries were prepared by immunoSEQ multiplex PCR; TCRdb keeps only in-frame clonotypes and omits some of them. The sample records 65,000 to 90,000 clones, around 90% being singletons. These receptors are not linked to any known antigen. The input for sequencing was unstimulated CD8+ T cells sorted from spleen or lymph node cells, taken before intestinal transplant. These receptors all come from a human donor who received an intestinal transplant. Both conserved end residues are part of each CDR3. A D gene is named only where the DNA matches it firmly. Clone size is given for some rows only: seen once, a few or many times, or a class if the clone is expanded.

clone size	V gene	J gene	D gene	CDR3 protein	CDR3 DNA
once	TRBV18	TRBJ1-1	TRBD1	CASSPWDRGPYTEAFF	TGTGCCAGCTCACCTTGGGACAGGGGGCCGTACACTGAAGCTTTCTTT
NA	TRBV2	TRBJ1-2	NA	CASRVGLGYGYTF	TGTGCCAGCAGGGTGGGGCTCGGCTATGGCTACACCTTC
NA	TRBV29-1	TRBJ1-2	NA	CSVDSGDLGYTF	TGCAGCGTTGATTCGGGAGACCTGGGCTACACCTTC
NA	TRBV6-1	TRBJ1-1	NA	CASSVAENTEAFF	TGTGCCAGTAGTGTGGCGGAGAACACTGAAGCTTTCTTT
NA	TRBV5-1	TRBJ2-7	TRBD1	CASSERPGQGYEQYF	TGCGCCAGCAGCGAAAGACCGGGACAGGGCTACGAGCAGTACTTC
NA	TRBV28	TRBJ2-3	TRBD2	CASSLWGLAGGTDTQYF	TGTGCCAGCAGTTTATGGGGACTAGCGGGAGGTACAGATACGCAGTATTTT
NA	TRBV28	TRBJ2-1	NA	CASSLRAERDNEQFF	TGTGCCAGCAGTTTAAGGGCGGAGAGGGACAATGAGCAGTTCTTC
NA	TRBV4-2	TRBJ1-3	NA	CASSQEGTQSFSGNTIYF	TGTGCCAGCAGCCAAGAGGGGACTCAATCATTCTCTGGAAACACCATATATTTT
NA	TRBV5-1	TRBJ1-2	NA	CASSFDSNYGYTF	TGCGCCAGCAGCTTTGACAGCAACTATGGCTACACCTTC
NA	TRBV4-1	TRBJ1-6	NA	CASSPPRQEGNSPLHF	TGCGCCAGCAGCCCCCCCCGACAGGAAGGTAATTCACCCCTCCACTTT
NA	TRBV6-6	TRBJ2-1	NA	CASTPPDKPKNEQFF	TGTGCCAGCACCCCGCCGGACAAGCCCAAAAATGAGCAGTTCTTC
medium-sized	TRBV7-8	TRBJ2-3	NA	CASSLGAPVLTTDTQYF	TGTGCCAGCAGCTTAGGGGCCCCCGTTTTAACCACAGATACGCAGTATTTT
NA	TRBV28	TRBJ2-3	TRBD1	CASSRGTGTDTQYF	TGTGCCAGCAGTCGAGGGACAGGGACAGATACGCAGTATTTT
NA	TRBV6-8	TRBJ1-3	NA	CASSCGGIGNTIYF	TGTGCCAGCAGTTGCGGGGGAATTGGAAACACCATATATTTT
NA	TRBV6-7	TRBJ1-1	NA	CASSYSFASYGTEAFF	TGTGCCAGCAGTTACTCTTTCGCCTCATACGGCACTGAAGCTTTCTTT
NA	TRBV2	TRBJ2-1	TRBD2	CASRAGLVRGEQFF	TGTGCCAGCAGAGCGGGACTAGTCCGCGGTGAGCAGTTCTTC
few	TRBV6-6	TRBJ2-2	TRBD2	CASGKTSANTGELFF	TGTGCCAGCGGTAAGACTAGCGCGAACACCGGGGAGCTGTTTTTT
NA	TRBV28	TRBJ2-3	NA	CASSSRGHSTDTQYF	TGTGCCAGCAGTTCTAGGGGCCATAGCACAGATACGCAGTATTTT
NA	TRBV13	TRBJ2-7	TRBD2	CASSAGLAGGHEQYF	TGTGCCAGCAGCGCTGGACTAGCGGGAGGTCACGAGCAGTACTTC
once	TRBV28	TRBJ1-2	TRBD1	CASDGTGDPKDPNYGYTF	TGTGCCAGCGATGGGACAGGGGACCCAAAGGATCCTAACTATGGCTACACCTTC
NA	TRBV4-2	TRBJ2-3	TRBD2	CASSQEGLAGGFTDTQYF	TGTGCCAGCAGCCAAGAAGGGTTGGCGGGGGGCTTCACAGATACGCAGTATTTT
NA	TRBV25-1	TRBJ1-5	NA	CASSEEGPDQPQHF	TGTGCCAGCAGTGAAGAGGGCCCTGATCAGCCCCAGCATTTT
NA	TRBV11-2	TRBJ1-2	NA	CASSLDRAGAYGYTF	TGTGCCAGCAGCTTAGATCGGGCGGGGGCCTATGGCTACACCTTC
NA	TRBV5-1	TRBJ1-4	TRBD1	CASSSTPSRGLVEKLFF	TGCGCCAGCAGCTCAACACCGTCCAGGGGGCTGGTTGAAAAACTGTTTTTT
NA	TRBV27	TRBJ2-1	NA	CASSLSLVGNEQFF	TGTGCCAGCAGTTTATCTCTTGTCGGCAATGAGCAGTTCTTC